A selection of T cell receptor beta chains follows, all from one sample in a study of T-cell memory formation after mild COVID-19. TCRdb redid the calling of the 5' RACE reads with MiXCR, one entry per CDR3 protein. The table lists around 340,000 distinct CDR3 sequences, roughly an eighth of them singletons. Sequences were obtained from PBMCs or a T cell subset sorted from them (not recorded which). These receptor sequences come from a man aged 18 to 30 who had mild COVID-19 (a few samples of this study predate the infection). Cell type and time point are not known. Both conserved end residues are trimmed from each CDR3. Fields, in order: J gene, V gene, CDR3 protein.

j_call: TRBJ1-4
v_call: TRBV12-3/TRBV12-4
cdr3_aa: ASRTGAVEKLF

j_call: TRBJ1-2
v_call: TRBV10-3
cdr3_aa: ASRDRGSDIHGYT

j_call: TRBJ2-4
v_call: TRBV4-2
cdr3_aa: ASSQEAGLAKNIQY

j_call: TRBJ2-2
v_call: TRBV5-1
cdr3_aa: ASSFSADFTGELF

j_call: TRBJ2-5
v_call: TRBV6-1
cdr3_aa: ASSEGNGQETQY

j_call: TRBJ2-1
v_call: TRBV12-3/TRBV12-4
cdr3_aa: ASNVLGAYNEQF

j_call: TRBJ1-2
v_call: TRBV6-5
cdr3_aa: ASSPGTGGWYYGYT

j_call: TRBJ1-2
v_call: TRBV7-9
cdr3_aa: ASSITGQANYGYT

j_call: TRBJ2-1
v_call: TRBV11-2
cdr3_aa: ASSSQGAAYNEQF

j_call: TRBJ2-1
v_call: TRBV11-3
cdr3_aa: ASSRDQEGEQF

j_call: TRBJ1-1
v_call: TRBV3-1
cdr3_aa: ASSQDLANTEAF

j_call: TRBJ2-6
v_call: TRBV7-3
cdr3_aa: ASSLTGTVSGANVLT

j_call: TRBJ2-2
v_call: TRBV4-1
cdr3_aa: ASSQVLAGGELF

j_call: TRBJ1-1
v_call: TRBV20-1
cdr3_aa: SATRDRETEAF

j_call: TRBJ2-5
v_call: TRBV20-1
cdr3_aa: SAPGQGAGTQY

j_call: TRBJ2-7
v_call: TRBV5-6
cdr3_aa: ASRPTGGDDEQY

j_call: TRBJ2-7
v_call: TRBV30
cdr3_aa: AWSVDSYEQY

j_call: TRBJ2-7
v_call: TRBV10-1
cdr3_aa: ASSESGLPYEQY

j_call: TRBJ2-3
v_call: TRBV6-2/TRBV6-3
cdr3_aa: ASSYSAGTQY

j_call: TRBJ1-2
v_call: TRBV12-3/TRBV12-4
cdr3_aa: ASSFTREGHDGYT

j_call: TRBJ1-1
v_call: TRBV5-1
cdr3_aa: ASSDQGANTEAF

j_call: TRBJ1-4
v_call: TRBV4-2
cdr3_aa: ATAVGQGYVEKLF

j_call: TRBJ2-7
v_call: TRBV5-5
cdr3_aa: ASSMITSGTYEQY

j_call: TRBJ2-2
v_call: TRBV7-9
cdr3_aa: ASSLNLAGGPSTGELF

j_call: TRBJ2-5
v_call: TRBV29-1
cdr3_aa: SVDSPVETQY

j_call: TRBJ2-5
v_call: TRBV2
cdr3_aa: ASSETLVGETQY

j_call: TRBJ2-4
v_call: TRBV10-3
cdr3_aa: AFAGGPVKNIQY

j_call: TRBJ2-5
v_call: TRBV2
cdr3_aa: ARGLALGTQY

j_call: TRBJ2-7
v_call: TRBV25-1
cdr3_aa: ASSDGGRIYYEQY

j_call: TRBJ1-2
v_call: TRBV5-1
cdr3_aa: ASTRWAGYGYT

j_call: TRBJ2-3
v_call: TRBV4-2
cdr3_aa: ASSQVGGAGSDTQY

j_call: TRBJ2-2
v_call: TRBV7-9
cdr3_aa: ASSFKGEANTGELF

j_call: TRBJ2-2
v_call: TRBV7-2
cdr3_aa: ASSLGVYANTGELF

j_call: TRBJ2-1
v_call: TRBV5-1
cdr3_aa: ASRGASSSYNEQF

j_call: TRBJ2-5
v_call: TRBV7-9
cdr3_aa: ASSFGQSETQY

j_call: TRBJ1-5
v_call: TRBV20-1
cdr3_aa: SALDNSNQPQH

j_call: TRBJ2-5
v_call: TRBV12-3/TRBV12-4
cdr3_aa: ASSSSGPETQY

j_call: TRBJ2-7
v_call: TRBV4-2
cdr3_aa: ASSQDSGPGVYYEQY

j_call: TRBJ2-7
v_call: TRBV28
cdr3_aa: ASSFGTHGEQY

j_call: TRBJ2-1
v_call: TRBV5-1
cdr3_aa: ASSLGLDYIYNEQF

j_call: TRBJ2-7
v_call: TRBV6-2/TRBV6-3
cdr3_aa: ASREGTGAFYEQY

j_call: TRBJ1-2
v_call: TRBV5-1
cdr3_aa: ASSYQSYGYT

j_call: TRBJ2-5
v_call: TRBV28
cdr3_aa: ASSFGPGSGTQY

j_call: TRBJ2-4
v_call: TRBV4-3
cdr3_aa: ASSQAPSGENIQY

j_call: TRBJ2-2
v_call: TRBV7-2
cdr3_aa: ASSLFQGGTGELF

j_call: TRBJ2-5
v_call: TRBV12-3/TRBV12-4
cdr3_aa: ASSFGGGDEETQY

j_call: TRBJ1-3
v_call: TRBV4-3
cdr3_aa: ASSQAGTGSNTIY

j_call: TRBJ2-2
v_call: TRBV4-3
cdr3_aa: ASSQEPDRSTGELF

j_call: TRBJ2-5
v_call: TRBV6-2/TRBV6-3
cdr3_aa: ASSSPQGSIETQY

j_call: TRBJ1-6
v_call: TRBV15
cdr3_aa: ATSGGTGNSPLH

j_call: TRBJ2-3
v_call: TRBV7-8
cdr3_aa: ASSHEGFTDTQY

j_call: TRBJ2-3
v_call: TRBV6-2/TRBV6-3
cdr3_aa: ASRGTGTDTQY

j_call: TRBJ2-6
v_call: TRBV10-3
cdr3_aa: AISDQVASGANVLT

j_call: TRBJ1-5
v_call: TRBV4-1
cdr3_aa: ASSPTGGGNQPQH

j_call: TRBJ1-2
v_call: TRBV3-1
cdr3_aa: ATSGNYGYT

j_call: TRBJ1-2
v_call: TRBV7-9
cdr3_aa: ASRSAEWDGKNYGYT